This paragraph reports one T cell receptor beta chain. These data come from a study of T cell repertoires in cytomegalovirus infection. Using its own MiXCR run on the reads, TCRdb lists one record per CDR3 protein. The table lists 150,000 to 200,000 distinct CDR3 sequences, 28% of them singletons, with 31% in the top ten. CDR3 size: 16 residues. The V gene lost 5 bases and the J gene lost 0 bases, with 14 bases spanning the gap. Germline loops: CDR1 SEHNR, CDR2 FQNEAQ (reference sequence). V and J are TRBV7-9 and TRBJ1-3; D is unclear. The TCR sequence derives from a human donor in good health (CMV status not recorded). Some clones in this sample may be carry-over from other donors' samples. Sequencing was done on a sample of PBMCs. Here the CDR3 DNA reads TGTGCCAGCAGCGGTCGTCTGCCAAGCTCTGGAAACACCATATATTTT. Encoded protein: CASSGRLPSSGNTIYF.